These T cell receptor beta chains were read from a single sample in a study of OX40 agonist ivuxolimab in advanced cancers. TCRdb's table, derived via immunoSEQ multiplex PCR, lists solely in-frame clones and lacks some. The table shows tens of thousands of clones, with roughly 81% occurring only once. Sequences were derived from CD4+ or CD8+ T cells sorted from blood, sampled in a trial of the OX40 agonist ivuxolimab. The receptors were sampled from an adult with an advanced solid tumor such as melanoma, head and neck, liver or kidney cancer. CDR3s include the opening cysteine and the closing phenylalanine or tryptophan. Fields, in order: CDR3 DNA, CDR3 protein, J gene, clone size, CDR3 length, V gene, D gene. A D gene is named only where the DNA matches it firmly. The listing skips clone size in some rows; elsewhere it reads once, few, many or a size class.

CDR3 DNA: TGTGCCAGCAGCTTGGAGAGGAGGGTCTACGAGCAGTACTTC
CDR3 protein: CASSLERRVYEQYF
J gene: TRBJ2-7
clone size: once
CDR3 length: 14
V gene: TRBV5-4
D gene: NA

CDR3 DNA: TGTGCCAGCAGCTCCGGGACTAGACCTTACTTC
CDR3 protein: CASSSGTRPYF
J gene: TRBJ2-5
clone size: NA
CDR3 length: 11
V gene: TRBV7-8
D gene: TRBD2

CDR3 DNA: TGTGCCAGCATGAAACCGGGACCCAGCAATCAGCCCCAGCATTTT
CDR3 protein: CASMKPGPSNQPQHF
J gene: TRBJ1-5
clone size: NA
CDR3 length: 15
V gene: TRBV6-1
D gene: NA

CDR3 DNA: TGTGCCAGCAGCCCCTCCATCGACAGCTACGAGCAGTACTTC
CDR3 protein: CASSPSIDSYEQYF
J gene: TRBJ2-7
clone size: NA
CDR3 length: 14
V gene: TRBV7-9
D gene: NA

CDR3 DNA: TGCGCCAGCAGCACCGGGACTAGCGGGAGGTTGGGCACCGGGGAGCTGTTTTTT
CDR3 protein: CASSTGTSGRLGTGELFF
J gene: TRBJ2-2
clone size: NA
CDR3 length: 18
V gene: TRBV5-1
D gene: TRBD2

CDR3 DNA: TGCGCCAGCAGCCAAGGACAGGGGGGCTTCTATGGCTACACCTTC
CDR3 protein: CASSQGQGGFYGYTF
J gene: TRBJ1-2
clone size: NA
CDR3 length: 15
V gene: TRBV4-1
D gene: TRBD1

CDR3 DNA: TGCGCCAGCAGCCCGACAGGCGAGCGCACCATATATTTT
CDR3 protein: CASSPTGERTIYF
J gene: TRBJ1-3
clone size: NA
CDR3 length: 13
V gene: TRBV4-1
D gene: NA

CDR3 DNA: TGTGCCAGCAGTTCAAGGGACAGGGGCGGGGAAAAACTGTTTTTT
CDR3 protein: CASSSRDRGGEKLFF
J gene: TRBJ1-4
clone size: once
CDR3 length: 15
V gene: TRBV6-5
D gene: TRBD1

CDR3 DNA: TGTGCCAGTAGTATCGGGGGGGGAGGCGATGAGCAGTTCTTC
CDR3 protein: CASSIGGGGDEQFF
J gene: TRBJ2-1
clone size: NA
CDR3 length: 14
V gene: TRBV19
D gene: TRBD2

CDR3 DNA: TGTGCTCGACAGGGTCAGGCCTACGAGCAGTACTTC
CDR3 protein: CARQGQAYEQYF
J gene: TRBJ2-7
clone size: NA
CDR3 length: 12
V gene: TRBV30
D gene: TRBD1

CDR3 DNA: TGTGCCAGCAGCCTAATGACTAGCGCGGCCGGGGAGCTGTTTTTT
CDR3 protein: CASSLMTSAAGELFF
J gene: TRBJ2-2
clone size: NA
CDR3 length: 15
V gene: TRBV7-8
D gene: TRBD2

CDR3 DNA: TGCGCCAGCAGCTTTGCACCTCCCTCCGGGACTAGCTCCTACGAGCAGTACTTC
CDR3 protein: CASSFAPPSGTSSYEQYF
J gene: TRBJ2-7
clone size: NA
CDR3 length: 18
V gene: TRBV5-1
D gene: TRBD2

CDR3 DNA: TGTGCCAGCAGCTTGTCCAGGGGGAATGATCAGCCCCAGCATTTT
CDR3 protein: CASSLSRGNDQPQHF
J gene: TRBJ1-5
clone size: once
CDR3 length: 15
V gene: TRBV5-4
D gene: TRBD1

CDR3 DNA: TGCGCCAGCAGCGCCTGGGGACAGGGAAACACAGATACGCAGTATTTT
CDR3 protein: CASSAWGQGNTDTQYF
J gene: TRBJ2-3
clone size: once
CDR3 length: 16
V gene: TRBV5-1
D gene: TRBD1

CDR3 DNA: TGTGCCACGCACTGGGGGGTTGGGGAAGAGACCCAGTACTTC
CDR3 protein: CATHWGVGEETQYF
J gene: TRBJ2-5
clone size: NA
CDR3 length: 14
V gene: TRBV2
D gene: NA

CDR3 DNA: TGTGCCAGCAGTGAAGGACGGCCAGGAGTCTATGGCTACACCTTC
CDR3 protein: CASSEGRPGVYGYTF
J gene: TRBJ1-2
clone size: NA
CDR3 length: 15
V gene: TRBV2
D gene: NA

CDR3 DNA: TGTGCCAGCAGTGAATCATGGGAACAGGGGCAAGCTTTCTTT
CDR3 protein: CASSESWEQGQAFF
J gene: TRBJ1-1
clone size: NA
CDR3 length: 14
V gene: TRBV6-1
D gene: TRBD1

CDR3 DNA: TGTGCCAGCATGACTGACAACAACACTGAAGCTTTCTTT
CDR3 protein: CASMTDNNTEAFF
J gene: TRBJ1-1
clone size: NA
CDR3 length: 13
V gene: TRBV2
D gene: NA

CDR3 DNA: TGTGCCATCAGTGAGGGAAGCGGGCCGAATGAAAAACTGTTTTTT
CDR3 protein: CAISEGSGPNEKLFF
J gene: TRBJ1-4
clone size: NA
CDR3 length: 15
V gene: TRBV10-3
D gene: NA

CDR3 DNA: TGTGCCAGCAGCTTAAAACTAGCGGGAGTCGAGCAGTACTTC
CDR3 protein: CASSLKLAGVEQYF
J gene: TRBJ2-7
clone size: NA
CDR3 length: 14
V gene: TRBV7-3
D gene: TRBD2

CDR3 DNA: TGTGCCAGCAGCCCTAGGGGGGAGACCCAGTACTTC
CDR3 protein: CASSPRGETQYF
J gene: TRBJ2-5
clone size: NA
CDR3 length: 12
V gene: TRBV2
D gene: NA

CDR3 DNA: TGTGCCAGCAGCTTAGCCCGCGAGGGTACCCAGTACTTC
CDR3 protein: CASSLAREGTQYF
J gene: TRBJ2-5
clone size: NA
CDR3 length: 13
V gene: TRBV7-2
D gene: NA